This TCR beta chain stems from a study of control samples from healthy donors and cancer patients. Sequencing used immunoSEQ multiplex PCR; TCRdb keeps in-frame clones, though not all of them. The sample shows some 130,000 clones, approximately 92% of them seen only once. The trim removed 7 bases at V and 8 bases at J, leaving 10 bases unmatched. Germline-derived CDR1 and CDR2 are MNHEY and SVGAGI. The CDR3 sequence is 14 residues long. The sequenced material came from blood. The receptor comes from a man between 18 and 35 years old in good health. V is TRBV6-5 and J is TRBJ2-1, with 8 bases lining up with TRBD1. The DNA for the CDR3 is TGTGCCAGCAATCTTAGACAGGGGCGCTATGAGCAGTTCTTC. It codes for CASNLRQGRYEQFF.